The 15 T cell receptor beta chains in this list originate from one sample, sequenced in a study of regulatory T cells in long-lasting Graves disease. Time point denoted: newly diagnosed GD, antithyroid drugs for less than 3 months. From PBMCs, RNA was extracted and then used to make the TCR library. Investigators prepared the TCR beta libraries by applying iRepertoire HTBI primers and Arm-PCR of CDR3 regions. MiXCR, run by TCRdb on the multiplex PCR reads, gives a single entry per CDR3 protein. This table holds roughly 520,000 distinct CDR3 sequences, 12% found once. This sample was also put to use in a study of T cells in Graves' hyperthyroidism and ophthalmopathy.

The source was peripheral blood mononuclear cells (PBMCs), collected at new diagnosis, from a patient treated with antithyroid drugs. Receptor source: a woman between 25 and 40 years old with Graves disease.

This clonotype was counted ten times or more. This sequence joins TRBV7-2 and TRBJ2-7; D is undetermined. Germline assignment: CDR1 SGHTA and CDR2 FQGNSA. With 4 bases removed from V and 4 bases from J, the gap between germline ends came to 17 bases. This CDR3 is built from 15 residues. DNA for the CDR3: TGTGCCAGCAGCTCAACAGTAGGCCGTGAATACGAGCAGTACTTC. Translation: CASSSTVGREYEQYF.

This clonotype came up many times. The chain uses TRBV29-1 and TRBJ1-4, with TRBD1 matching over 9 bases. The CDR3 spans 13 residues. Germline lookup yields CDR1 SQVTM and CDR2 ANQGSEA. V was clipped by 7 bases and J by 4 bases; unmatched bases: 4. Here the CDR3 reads CSATGGDNEKLFF. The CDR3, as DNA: TGCAGCGCGACAGGGGGTGATAATGAAAAACTGTTTTTT.

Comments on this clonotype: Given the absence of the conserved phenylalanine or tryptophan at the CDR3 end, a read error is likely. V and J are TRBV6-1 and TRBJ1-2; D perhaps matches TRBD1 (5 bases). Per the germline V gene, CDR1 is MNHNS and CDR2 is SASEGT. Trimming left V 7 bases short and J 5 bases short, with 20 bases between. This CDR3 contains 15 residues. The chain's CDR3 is CASNSRTPLGYGYTL. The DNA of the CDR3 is TGTGCCAGCAATTCCCGGACACCTCTGGGTTATGGCTACACCCTC.

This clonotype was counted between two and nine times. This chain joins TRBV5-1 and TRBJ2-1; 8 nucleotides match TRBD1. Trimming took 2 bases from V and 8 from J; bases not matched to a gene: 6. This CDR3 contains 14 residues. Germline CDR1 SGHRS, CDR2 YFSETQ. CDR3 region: CASSFQGAWDEQFF. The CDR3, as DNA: TGCGCCAGCAGCTTCCAGGGGGCGTGGGATGAGCAGTTCTTC.

Written as DNA, the CDR3 is TGTGCCAGCAGCTTGGCCCGCGGGCTAGCGGGAGTTGGTGGTGAGCAGTTCTTC. Amino acid sequence: CASSLARGLAGVGGEQFF. This chain connects TRBV13 to TRBJ2-1, with 10 positions matching TRBD2. This CDR3 has 18 residues. Germline values: CDR1 PRHDT, CDR2 FYEKMQ (reference sequence). V lost 3 bases, J lost 9 bases, and 17 bases stayed unmatched. Drawing the rest from reference TRBV13 and TRBJ2-1, the complete variable domain is AAGVIQSPRHLIKEKRETATLKCYPIPRHDTVYWYQQGPGQDPQFLISFYEKMQSDKGSIPDRFSAQQFSDYHSELNMSSLELGDSALYFCASSLARGLAGVGGEQFFGPGTRLTVL.

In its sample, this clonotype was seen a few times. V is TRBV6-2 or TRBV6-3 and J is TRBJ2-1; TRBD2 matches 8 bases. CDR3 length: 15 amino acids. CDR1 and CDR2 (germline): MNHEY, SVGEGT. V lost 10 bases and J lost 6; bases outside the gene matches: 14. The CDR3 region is CAIPRRGLGFNEQFF. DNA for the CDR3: TGTGCCATCCCGAGGCGGGGACTAGGATTCAATGAGCAGTTCTTC.

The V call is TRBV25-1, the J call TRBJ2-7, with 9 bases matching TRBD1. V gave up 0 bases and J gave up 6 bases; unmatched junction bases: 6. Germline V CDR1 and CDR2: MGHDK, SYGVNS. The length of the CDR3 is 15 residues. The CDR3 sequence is CASSEYGTGFSEQYF. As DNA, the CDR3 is TGTGCCAGCAGTGAATACGGGACAGGGTTTAGCGAGCAGTACTTC.

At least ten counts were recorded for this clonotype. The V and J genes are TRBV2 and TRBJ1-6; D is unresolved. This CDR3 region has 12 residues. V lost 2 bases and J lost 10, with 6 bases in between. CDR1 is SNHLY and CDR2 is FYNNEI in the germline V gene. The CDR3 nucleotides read TGTGCCAGCAGTGAACGGGCCTCACCCCTCCACTTT. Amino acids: CASSERASPLHF.

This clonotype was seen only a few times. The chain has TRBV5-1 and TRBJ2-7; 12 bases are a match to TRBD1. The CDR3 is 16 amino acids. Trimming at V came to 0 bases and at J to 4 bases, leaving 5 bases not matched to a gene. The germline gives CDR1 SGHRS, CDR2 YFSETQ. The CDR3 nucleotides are TGCGCCAGCAGCTTGGCCGGGACAGGGGGCAAGTACGAGCAGTACTTC. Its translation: CASSLAGTGGKYEQYF.

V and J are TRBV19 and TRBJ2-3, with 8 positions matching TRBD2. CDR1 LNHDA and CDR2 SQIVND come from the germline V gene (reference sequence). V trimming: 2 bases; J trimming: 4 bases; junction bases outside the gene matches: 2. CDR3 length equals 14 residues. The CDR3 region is CASSIREGADTQYF. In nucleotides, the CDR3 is TGTGCCAGTAGTATACGGGAGGGCGCAGATACGCAGTATTTT. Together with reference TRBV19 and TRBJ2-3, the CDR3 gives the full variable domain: DGGITQSPKYLFRKEGQNVTLSCEQNLNHDAMYWYRQDPGQGLRLIYYSQIVNDFQKGDIAEGYSVSREKKESFPLTVTSAQKNPTAFYLCASSIREGADTQYFGPGTRLTVL.

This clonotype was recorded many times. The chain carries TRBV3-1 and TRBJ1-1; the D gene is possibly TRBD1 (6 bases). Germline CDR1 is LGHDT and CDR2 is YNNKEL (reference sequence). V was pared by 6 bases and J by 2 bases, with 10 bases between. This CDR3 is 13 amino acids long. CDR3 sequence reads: CASSQQGNTEAFF. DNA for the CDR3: TGTGCCAGCAGTCAACAGGGTAACACTGAAGCTTTCTTT. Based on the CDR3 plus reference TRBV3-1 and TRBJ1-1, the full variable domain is DTAVSQTPKYLVTQMGNDKSIKCEQNLGHDTMYWYKQDSKKFLKIMFSYNNKELIINETVPNRFSPKSPDKAHLNLHINSLELGDSAVYFCASSQQGNTEAFFGQGTRLTVV.

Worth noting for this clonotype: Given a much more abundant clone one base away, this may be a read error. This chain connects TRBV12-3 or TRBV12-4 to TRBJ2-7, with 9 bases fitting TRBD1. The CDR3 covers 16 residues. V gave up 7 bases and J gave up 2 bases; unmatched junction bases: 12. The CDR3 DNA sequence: TGTGCCAGCACACCTACAGGGGGCTGCGACGCCTACGAGCAGTACTTC. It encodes CASTPTGGCDAYEQYF.

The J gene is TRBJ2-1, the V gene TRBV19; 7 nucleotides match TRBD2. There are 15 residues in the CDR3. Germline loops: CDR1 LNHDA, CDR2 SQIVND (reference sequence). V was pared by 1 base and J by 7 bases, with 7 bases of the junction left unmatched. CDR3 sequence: CASSIGLAPGNEQFF. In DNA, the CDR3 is TGTGCCAGTAGTATAGGACTAGCCCCCGGGAATGAGCAGTTCTTC.

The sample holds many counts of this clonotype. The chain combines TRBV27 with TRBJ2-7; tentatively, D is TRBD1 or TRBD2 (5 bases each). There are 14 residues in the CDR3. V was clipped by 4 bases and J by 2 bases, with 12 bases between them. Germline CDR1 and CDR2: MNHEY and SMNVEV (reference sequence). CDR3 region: CASSSLGTTYEQYF. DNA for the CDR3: TGTGCCAGCAGTTCCCTGGGGACCACCTACGAGCAGTACTTC.

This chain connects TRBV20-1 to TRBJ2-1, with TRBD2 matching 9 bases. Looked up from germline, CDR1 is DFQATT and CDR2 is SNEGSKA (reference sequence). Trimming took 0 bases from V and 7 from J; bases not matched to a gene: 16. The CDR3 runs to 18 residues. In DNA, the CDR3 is TGCAGTGCTAGAGATGCCCCAAATCTTAGCGGGAGAGGAAATGAGCAGTTCTTC. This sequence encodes CSARDAPNLSGRGNEQFF.